The source of this T cell receptor (beta chain) is a study of shared clonotypes between healthy human individuals. CD45RO negativity and positive selection for CCR7 defined naive CD8 cells, a population that excluded terminally differentiated effector memory CD45RA+ cells. In germline, CDR1 is SEHNR, CDR2 FQNEAQ (reference sequence). This CDR3 region has 13 residues. V gave up 4 bases and J gave up 5 bases, with 12 bases separating them. Assay used: immunoSEQ multiplex PCR; TCRdb lists only in-frame clones, some missing. The data show almost 700,000 clones, 92% seen once. The sequenced material came from naive CD8+ T cells sorted from blood. V usage is TRBV7-9 and J usage is TRBJ2-7, with a tentative D call TRBD2 (6 bases). The receptor comes from a man aged 30 to 39 in good health. The CDR3 DNA reads as TGTGCCAGCAGCTCCAGGAGGGAGGACGAGCAGTACTTC. Translating gives CASSSRREDEQYF.